Sequencing of this T cell receptor beta chain was carried out in a study of blood T cell repertoires in COVID-19. Across the whole study: The United States, Italy and Spain provided the acute and convalescent COVID-19 samples.

In the authors' methods: For nucleated cells, counts were estimated from reference gene primer amplification. Some clones are missing from TCRdb's copy, which holds only in-frame ones; the method was immunoSEQ multiplex PCR. The V and J calls and clone size are taken from that table; D and trimming were inferred from the DNA. This table has just over 50,000 clones, just over 85% appearing once. V was clipped by 3 bases and J by 2 bases; unmatched bases: 5. The germline CDR1 and CDR2 sequences are SGHAT and FQNNGV. This CDR3 has 18 amino acids. This TCR was sampled from a man older than 75 with active COVID-19. The sample taken for sequencing was peripheral blood. The chain recombines TRBV11-2 with TRBJ2-6, with 12 bases lining up with TRBD1. The CDR3 spells CASSFPGQGAPGANVLTF. As DNA, the CDR3 is TGTGCCAGCAGCTTTCCGGGACAGGGGGCGCCTGGGGCCAACGTCCTGACTTTC. The variable domain in full, with the rest retrieved from reference TRBV11-2 and TRBJ2-6, is EAGVAQSPRYKIIEKRQSVAFWCNPISGHATLYWYQQILGQGPKLLIQFQNNGVVDDSQLPKDRFSAERLKGVDSTLKIQPAKLEDSAVYLCASSFPGQGAPGANVLTFGAGSRLTVL.